These T cell receptor beta chains were read from a single sample in a study of T cell responses to AZD1222 COVID-19 vaccine. Assay used: immunoSEQ multiplex PCR; TCRdb lists only in-frame clones, some missing. The sample yields 90,000 to 150,000 clones, 88% seen once. Source: peripheral blood, taken 28 days after the second AZD1222 dose. Receptors originate from an adult who received the AZD1222 COVID-19 vaccine. Both conserved end residues are part of each CDR3. The order of the fields is J gene, clone size, D gene, CDR3 length, V gene, CDR3 protein, CDR3 DNA. D genes are given only for firm matches. Size is omitted from some rows. Given values are once, few, many or a class for expanded clones.

TRBJ1-5,few,.,13,TRBV5-6,CASSLGRSGAQHF,TGTGCCAGCAGCTTGGGGCGGTCGGGGGCCCAGCATTTT
TRBJ2-5,.,TRBD2,15,TRBV2,CASSEEREKSETQYF,TGTGCCAGCAGTGAAGAGCGGGAGAAGTCAGAGACCCAGTACTTC
TRBJ1-1,.,.,14,TRBV27,CASSLDWQDTEAFF,TGTGCCAGCAGTCTCGACTGGCAGGACACTGAAGCTTTCTTT
TRBJ1-2,.,TRBD1,17,TRBV7-9,CASSLAHRTGFHYGYTF,TGTGCCAGCAGCTTAGCCCATCGGACAGGCTTTCACTATGGCTACACCTTC
TRBJ2-7,.,TRBD2,17,TRBV3-1/TRBV3-2,CASSPGEAGGPPYEQYF,TGTGCCAGCAGCCCAGGGGAAGCGGGAGGGCCCCCCTACGAGCAGTACTTC
TRBJ1-2,.,.,11,TRBV20-1,CSARMAYGYTF,TGCAGTGCTAGAATGGCCTATGGCTACACCTTC
TRBJ1-1,.,.,14,TRBV6-4,CASSVEGNPMRPFF,TGTGCCAGCAGTGTCGAGGGCAACCCTATGAGACCTTTCTTT
TRBJ1-6,.,.,18,TRBV19,CASSRWLQPYIWNSPLHF,TGTGCCAGTAGTAGGTGGCTACAACCCTATATATGGAATTCACCCCTCCACTTT
TRBJ1-1,.,TRBD1,15,TRBV7-8,CASSIIRGGQPEAFF,TGTGCCAGCAGCATAATTAGGGGGGGACAGCCTGAAGCTTTCTTT
TRBJ1-4,.,TRBD1,15,TRBV5-1,CASSVSGQRSEKLFF,TGCGCCAGCAGCGTCTCGGGACAGCGGTCCGAAAAACTGTTTTTT
TRBJ1-2,.,.,12,TRBV18,CASSPDTYGYTF,TGTGCCAGCTCACCCGACACCTATGGCTACACCTTC
TRBJ1-2,.,TRBD1,15,TRBV4-3,CASSARSGTGYGYTF,TGCGCCAGCAGCGCGCGAAGCGGGACAGGGTATGGCTACACCTTC
TRBJ1-1,.,TRBD1,14,TRBV6-2/TRBV6-3,CASSPTGSGTEAFF,TGTGCCAGCAGTCCGACAGGGTCGGGCACTGAAGCTTTCTTT
TRBJ2-3,.,.,12,TRBV3-1/TRBV3-2,CASSRLTDTQYF,TGTGCCAGCAGCCGACTCACAGATACGCAGTATTTT
TRBJ2-3,once,TRBD2,16,TRBV11-3,CASSSNLAGPNHTQYF,TGTGCCAGCAGCTCCAATCTAGCGGGGCCGAACCATACGCAGTATTTT
TRBJ2-5,.,TRBD2,16,TRBV25-1,CASSEGEAAGTSAQYF,TGTGCCAGCAGTGAAGGGGAGGCGGCCGGGACTAGTGCCCAGTACTTC
TRBJ2-7,.,.,13,TRBV10-3,CAISVGGPYEQYF,TGTGCCATCAGTGTCGGTGGACCCTACGAGCAGTACTTC
TRBJ1-6,.,.,15,TRBV7-8,CASSFVEGYNSPLHF,TGTGCCAGCAGCTTTGTTGAGGGTTATAATTCACCCCTCCACTTT
TRBJ1-6,.,.,15,TRBV13,CASSYTGTRNSPLHF,TGTGCCAGCAGCTACACCGGGACAAGAAATTCACCCCTCCACTTT
TRBJ2-7,few,TRBD2,17,TRBV19,CASRRTSGLGASYEQYF,TGTGCCAGTAGAAGGACTAGCGGTCTGGGGGCCTCCTACGAGCAGTACTTC
TRBJ2-1,.,.,16,TRBV5-5,CASSLDGGVRINEQFF,TGTGCCAGCAGCTTGGATGGCGGGGTGCGGATCAATGAGCAGTTCTTC
TRBJ1-2,.,.,16,TRBV10-3,CAISVTTGPTSGGYTF,TGTGCCATCAGTGTGACTACAGGGCCAACCTCGGGGGGCTACACCTTC